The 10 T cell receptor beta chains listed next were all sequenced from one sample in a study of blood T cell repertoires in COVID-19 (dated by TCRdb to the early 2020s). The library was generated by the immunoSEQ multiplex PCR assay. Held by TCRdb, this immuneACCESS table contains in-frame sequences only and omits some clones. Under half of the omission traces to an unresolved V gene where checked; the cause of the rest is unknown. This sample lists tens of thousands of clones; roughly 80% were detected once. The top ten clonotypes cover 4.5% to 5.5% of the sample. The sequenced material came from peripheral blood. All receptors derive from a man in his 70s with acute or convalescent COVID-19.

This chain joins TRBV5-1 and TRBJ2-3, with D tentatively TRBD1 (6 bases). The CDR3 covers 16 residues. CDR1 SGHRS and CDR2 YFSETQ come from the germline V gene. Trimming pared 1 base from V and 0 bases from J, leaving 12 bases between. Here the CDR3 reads CASSLSGASSTDTQYF. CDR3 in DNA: TGCGCCAGCAGCTTGTCAGGGGCGTCGAGCACAGATACGCAGTATTTT.

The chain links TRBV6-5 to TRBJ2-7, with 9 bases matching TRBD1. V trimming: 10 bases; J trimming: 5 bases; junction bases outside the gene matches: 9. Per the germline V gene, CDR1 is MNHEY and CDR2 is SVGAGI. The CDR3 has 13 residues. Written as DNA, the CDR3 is TGTGCCACTATGGGACAGGGTAGAAACGAGCAGTACTTC. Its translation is CATMGQGRNEQYF.

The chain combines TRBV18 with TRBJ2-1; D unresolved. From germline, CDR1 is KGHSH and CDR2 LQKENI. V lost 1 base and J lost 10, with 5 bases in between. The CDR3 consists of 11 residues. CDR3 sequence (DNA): TGTGCCAGCTCACCACTAGCCGAGCAGTTCTTC. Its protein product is CASSPLAEQFF.

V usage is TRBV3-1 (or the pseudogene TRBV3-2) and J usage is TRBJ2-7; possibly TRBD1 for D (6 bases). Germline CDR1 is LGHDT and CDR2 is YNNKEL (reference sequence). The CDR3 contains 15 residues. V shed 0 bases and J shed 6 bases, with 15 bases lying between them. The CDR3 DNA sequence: TGTGCCAGCAGCCAAGATGGGGGCCCTTCTCTCGAGCAGTACTTC. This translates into CASSQDGGPSLEQYF.

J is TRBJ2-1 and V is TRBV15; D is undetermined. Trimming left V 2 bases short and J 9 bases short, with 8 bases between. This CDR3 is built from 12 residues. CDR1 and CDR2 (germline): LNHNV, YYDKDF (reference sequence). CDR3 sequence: CATSRPLGEQFF. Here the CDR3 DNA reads TGTGCCACCAGCAGACCCCTCGGTGAGCAGTTCTTC.

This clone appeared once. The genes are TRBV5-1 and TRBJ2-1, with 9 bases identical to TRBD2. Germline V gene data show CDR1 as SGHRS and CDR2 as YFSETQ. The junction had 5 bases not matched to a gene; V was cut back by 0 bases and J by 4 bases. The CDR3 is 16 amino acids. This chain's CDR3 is CASSLVASGNYNEQFF. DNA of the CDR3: TGCGCCAGCAGCTTGGTTGCTAGCGGGAATTACAATGAGCAGTTCTTC.

CDR3 protein: CASNKPGVSYNEQFF. The DNA of the CDR3 is TGTGCCAGCAATAAACCCGGGGTCTCCTACAATGAGCAGTTCTTC. This chain connects TRBV2 to TRBJ2-1; a possible D gene is TRBD2 (5 bases). CDR1 and CDR2 (germline): SNHLY, FYNNEI. Trimming shortened V by 7 bases and J by 0 bases, and 13 bases separated the two germline ends. CDR3 length: 15 residues.

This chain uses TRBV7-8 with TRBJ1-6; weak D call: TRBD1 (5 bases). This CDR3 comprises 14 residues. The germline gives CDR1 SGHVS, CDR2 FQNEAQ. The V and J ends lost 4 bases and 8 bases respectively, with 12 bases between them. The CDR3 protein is CASSSLWGDSPLHF. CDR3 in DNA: TGTGCCAGCAGCTCCCTTTGGGGGGATTCACCCCTCCACTTT.

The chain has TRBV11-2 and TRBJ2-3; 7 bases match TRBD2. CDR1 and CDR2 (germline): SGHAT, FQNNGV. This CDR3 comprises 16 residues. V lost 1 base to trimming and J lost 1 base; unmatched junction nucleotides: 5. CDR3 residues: CASSLGRLAGTDTQYF. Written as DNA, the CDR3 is TGTGCCAGCAGCTTAGGGCGTCTAGCGGGCACAGATACGCAGTATTTT.

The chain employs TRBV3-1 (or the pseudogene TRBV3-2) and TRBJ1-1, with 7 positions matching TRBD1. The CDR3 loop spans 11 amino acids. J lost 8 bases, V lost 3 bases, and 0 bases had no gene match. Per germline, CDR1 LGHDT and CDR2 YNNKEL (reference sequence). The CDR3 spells CASSQTGEAFF. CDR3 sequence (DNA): TGTGCCAGCAGCCAGACAGGGGAAGCTTTCTTT.